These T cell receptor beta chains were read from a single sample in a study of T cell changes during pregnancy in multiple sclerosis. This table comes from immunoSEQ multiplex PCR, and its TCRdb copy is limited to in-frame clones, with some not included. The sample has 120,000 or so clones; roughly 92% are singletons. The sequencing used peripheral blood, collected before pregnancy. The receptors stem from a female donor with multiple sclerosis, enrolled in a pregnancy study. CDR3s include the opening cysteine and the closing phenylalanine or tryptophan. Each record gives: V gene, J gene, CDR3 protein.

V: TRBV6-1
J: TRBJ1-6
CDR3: CASSVSRNSPLHF

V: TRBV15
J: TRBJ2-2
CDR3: CATSRVTSGWAGELFF

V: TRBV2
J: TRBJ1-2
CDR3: CASSTRGYTF

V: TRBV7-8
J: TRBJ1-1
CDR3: CASSYTGTGTEAFF

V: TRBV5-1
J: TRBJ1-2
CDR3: CASSLGLEPISYGYTF

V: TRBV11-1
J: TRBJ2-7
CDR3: CASSLQMTSGAAYEQYF

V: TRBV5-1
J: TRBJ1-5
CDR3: CASSPGPSNQPQHF

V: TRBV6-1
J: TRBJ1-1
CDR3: CASKGQSEAFF

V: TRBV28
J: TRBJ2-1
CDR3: CASSIRVDSYNEQFF

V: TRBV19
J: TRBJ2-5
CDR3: CASSISWDRGTRTQYF

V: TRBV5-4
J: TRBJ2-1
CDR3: CASSLGGTPNNEQFF

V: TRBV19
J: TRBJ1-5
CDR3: CASRTGEGNQPQHF

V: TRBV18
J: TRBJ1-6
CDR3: CASSLQGSPLHF

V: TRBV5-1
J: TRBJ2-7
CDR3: CASSLAEQGAREQYF

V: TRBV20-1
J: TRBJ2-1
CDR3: CSARDSSEQFF

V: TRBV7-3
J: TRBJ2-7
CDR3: CASSLASGSSYEQYF

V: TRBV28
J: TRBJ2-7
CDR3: CASSPLDRGRYEQYF

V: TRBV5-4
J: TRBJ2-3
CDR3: CASSLAGGPPGQYF

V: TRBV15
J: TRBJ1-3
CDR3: CATKTGGSGNTIYF

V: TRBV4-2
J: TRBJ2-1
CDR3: CASSQEAGGSYNEQFF

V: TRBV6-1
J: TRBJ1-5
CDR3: CASSLTGSRQPQHF

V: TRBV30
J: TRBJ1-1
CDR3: CAWGYRDRGTTANTEAFF

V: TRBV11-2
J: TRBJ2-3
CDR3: CASSLEGSGKDTQYF

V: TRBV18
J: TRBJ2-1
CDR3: CATHSGVSYNEQFF

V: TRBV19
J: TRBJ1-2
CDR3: CASSNRYGYTF

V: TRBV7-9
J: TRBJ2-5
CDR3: CASSSPSPGKQETQYF

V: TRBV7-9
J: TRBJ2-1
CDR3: CASSLTSGLSSYNEQFF

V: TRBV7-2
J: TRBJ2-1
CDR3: CASSLVLAYNEQFF

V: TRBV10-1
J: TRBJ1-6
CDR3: CASGQRGQRNSPLHF

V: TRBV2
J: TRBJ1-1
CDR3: CASSDWQITEAFF

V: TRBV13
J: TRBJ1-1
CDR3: CASSLERGGNTEAFF

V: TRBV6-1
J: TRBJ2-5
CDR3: CATRLTGEETQYF

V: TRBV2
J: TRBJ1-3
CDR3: CASRPDSGNTIYF

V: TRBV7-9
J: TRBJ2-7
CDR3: CASSLVSGEVYEQYF

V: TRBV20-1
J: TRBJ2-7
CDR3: CSADPGYEQYF

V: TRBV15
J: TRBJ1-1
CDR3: CATSRDYRGTKAFF

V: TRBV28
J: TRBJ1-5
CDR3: CASSRTASNQPQHF

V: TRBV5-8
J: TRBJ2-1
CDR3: CASSLAGPRGTEQFF

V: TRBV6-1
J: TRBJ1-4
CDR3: CASSGTEIWDEKLFF

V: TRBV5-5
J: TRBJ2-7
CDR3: CASSLERVSYEQYF